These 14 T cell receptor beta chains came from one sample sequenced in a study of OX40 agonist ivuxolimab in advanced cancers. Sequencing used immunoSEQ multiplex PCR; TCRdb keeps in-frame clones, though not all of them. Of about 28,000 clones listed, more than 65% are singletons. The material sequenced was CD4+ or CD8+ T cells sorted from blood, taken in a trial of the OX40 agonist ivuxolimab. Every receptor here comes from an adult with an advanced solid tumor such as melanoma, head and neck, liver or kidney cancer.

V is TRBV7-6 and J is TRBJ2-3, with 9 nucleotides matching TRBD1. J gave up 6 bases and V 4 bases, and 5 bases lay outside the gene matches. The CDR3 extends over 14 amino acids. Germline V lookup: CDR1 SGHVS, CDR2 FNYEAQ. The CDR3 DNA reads TGTGCCAGCAGCTCAACAGGGGGCTGGGATACGCAGTATTTT. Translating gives CASSSTGGWDTQYF.

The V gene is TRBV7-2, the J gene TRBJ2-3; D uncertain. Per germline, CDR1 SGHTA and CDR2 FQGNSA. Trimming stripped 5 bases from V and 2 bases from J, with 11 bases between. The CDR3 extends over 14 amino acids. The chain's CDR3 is CASSRLNPTDTQYF. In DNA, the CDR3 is TGTGCCAGCAGCCGCCTAAACCCCACAGATACGCAGTATTTT.

DNA for the CDR3: TGTGCCAGCAGCACAGGGTTACGGGAAAAACTGTTTTTT. Translated: CASSTGLREKLFF. The chain employs TRBV2 and TRBJ1-4; tentative D call: TRBD1 (6 bases). This CDR3 is 13 amino acids long. V lost 6 bases, J lost 8 bases, and 13 bases lay in between. Germline CDR1 reads SNHLY; CDR2 reads FYNNEI.

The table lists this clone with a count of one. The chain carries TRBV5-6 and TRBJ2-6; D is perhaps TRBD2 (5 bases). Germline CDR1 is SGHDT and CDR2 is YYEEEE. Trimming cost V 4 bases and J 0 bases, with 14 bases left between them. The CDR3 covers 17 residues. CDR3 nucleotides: TGTGCCAGCAGCCAGCGGACGAAGATCTCTGGGGCCAACGTCCTGACTTTC. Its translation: CASSQRTKISGANVLTF.

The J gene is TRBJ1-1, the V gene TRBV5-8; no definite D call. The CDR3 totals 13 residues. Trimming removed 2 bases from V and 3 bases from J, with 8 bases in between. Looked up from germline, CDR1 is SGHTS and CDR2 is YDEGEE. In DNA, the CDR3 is TGTGCCAGCAGCTTCAACACCCACACTGAAGCTTTCTTT. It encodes CASSFNTHTEAFF.

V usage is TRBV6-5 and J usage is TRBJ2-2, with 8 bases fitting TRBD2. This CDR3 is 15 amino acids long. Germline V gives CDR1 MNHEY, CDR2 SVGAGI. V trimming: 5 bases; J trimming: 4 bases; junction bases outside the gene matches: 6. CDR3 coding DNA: TGTGCCAGCAGTACGGGGGGGATGGGCACCGGGGAGCTGTTTTTT. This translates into CASSTGGMGTGELFF.

The CDR3 sequence: CASSLGRGPGYTF. CDR3 nucleotide sequence: TGTGCCAGCAGCCTGGGGCGGGGGCCTGGCTACACCTTC. The gene calls are TRBV5-6 and TRBJ1-2; perhaps TRBD1 as D (6 bases). CDR3 length: 13 amino acids. Trimming cost V 4 bases and J 7 bases, with 14 bases left between them. The germline V gene has CDR1 SGHDT and CDR2 YYEEEE. Full variable domain (rest looked up from reference TRBV5-6 and TRBJ1-2): DAGVTQSPTHLIKTRGQQVTLRCSPKSGHDTVSWYQQALGQGPQFIFQYYEEEERQRGNFPDRFSGHQFPNYSSELNVNALLLGDSALYLCASSLGRGPGYTFGSGTRLTVV.

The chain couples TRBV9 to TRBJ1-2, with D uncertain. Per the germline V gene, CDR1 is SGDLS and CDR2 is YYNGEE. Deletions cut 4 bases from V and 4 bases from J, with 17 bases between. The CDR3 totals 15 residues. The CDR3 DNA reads TGTGCCAGCAGCCCCAAAACCGCGTCCTCCTATGGCTACACCTTC. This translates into CASSPKTASSYGYTF.

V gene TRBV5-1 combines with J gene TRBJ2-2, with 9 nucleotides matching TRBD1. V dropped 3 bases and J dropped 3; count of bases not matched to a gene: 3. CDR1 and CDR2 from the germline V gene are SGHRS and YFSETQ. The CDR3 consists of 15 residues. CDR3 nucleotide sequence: TGCGCCAGCAGCTCCGGGACAGGGTACACCGGGGAGCTGTTTTTT. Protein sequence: CASSSGTGYTGELFF.

The CDR3 loop is CASSSGLAGAPLEQYF. CDR3 DNA sequence: TGTGCCAGCAGCTCCGGACTAGCGGGGGCCCCTCTCGAGCAGTACTTC. The chain employs TRBV13 and TRBJ2-7; 13 nucleotides align to TRBD2. The CDR3 covers 16 residues. Trimming took 4 bases from V and 6 from J; bases not matched to a gene: 9. Germline values: CDR1 PRHDT, CDR2 FYEKMQ (reference sequence).

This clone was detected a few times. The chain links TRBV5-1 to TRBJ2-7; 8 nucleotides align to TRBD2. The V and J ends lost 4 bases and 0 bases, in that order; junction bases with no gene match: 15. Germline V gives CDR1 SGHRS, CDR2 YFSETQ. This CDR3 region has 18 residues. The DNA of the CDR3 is TGCGCCAGCAGCCAGCCCTCTGTTCAGCGGGGGTACTCCTACGAGCAGTACTTC. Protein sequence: CASSQPSVQRGYSYEQYF.

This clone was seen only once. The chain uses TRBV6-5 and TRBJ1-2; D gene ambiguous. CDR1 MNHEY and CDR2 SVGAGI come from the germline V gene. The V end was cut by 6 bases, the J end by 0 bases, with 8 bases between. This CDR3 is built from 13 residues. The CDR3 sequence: CASSHRANYGYTF. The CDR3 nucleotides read TGTGCCAGCAGCCACCGAGCTAACTATGGCTACACCTTC.

CDR3 nucleotides: TGTGCCAGCAGCTTAATTGGCGGGGGGAGCTCCTACAATGAGCAGTTCTTC. Its translation is CASSLIGGGSSYNEQFF. This chain connects TRBV7-8 to TRBJ2-1; TRBD2 matches at 8 bases. Trimming took 2 bases from V and 0 from J; bases not matched to a gene: 6. The CDR3 sequence is 17 residues long. CDR1 SGHVS and CDR2 FQNEAQ come from the germline V gene.

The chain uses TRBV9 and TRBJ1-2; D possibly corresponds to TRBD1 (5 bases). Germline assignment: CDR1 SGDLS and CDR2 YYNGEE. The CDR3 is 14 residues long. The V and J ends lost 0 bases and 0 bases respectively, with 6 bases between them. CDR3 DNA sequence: TGTGCCAGCAGCGTAGAACAGGCTAACTATGGCTACACCTTC. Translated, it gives CASSVEQANYGYTF.